These 6 T cell receptor beta chains originate from one sample sequenced in a study of regulatory T cells in long-lasting Graves disease. Time point indicated: newly diagnosed GD, antithyroid drugs for less than 3 months. Construction of the TCR library relied on RNA isolated from PBMCs. Arm-PCR of CDR3 regions and iRepertoire HTBI primers were used to build TCR beta libraries. TCRdb itself ran the multiplex PCR reads through MiXCR, one entry per CDR3 protein. This sample carries a few hundred thousand distinct CDR3 sequences, over 15% of them seen once, and the ten largest clones take about 32%. The same data also contributed to another study, on T cells in Graves' hyperthyroidism and ophthalmopathy.

Material: peripheral blood mononuclear cells (PBMCs), obtained at new diagnosis, from a patient treated with antithyroid drugs. The receptors originated from a man in his forties with Graves disease.

This clonotype was detected many times. The V call is TRBV5-1, the J call TRBJ2-7; D unresolved. Germline-derived CDR1 and CDR2 are SGHRS and YFSETQ. The V and J ends lost 6 bases and 4 bases respectively, with 8 bases between them. The CDR3 totals 11 residues. The CDR3 spells CASTSGYEQYF. The CDR3 DNA follows: TGCGCCAGCACCTCGGGTTACGAGCAGTACTTC.

In its sample, this clonotype was seen many times. The chain couples TRBV3-1 to TRBJ2-5; TRBD1 is a possible D gene (6 bases). Germline assignment: CDR1 LGHDT and CDR2 YNNKEL (reference sequence). The CDR3 totals 16 residues. The V gene lost 4 bases and the J gene lost 5 bases, with 20 bases spanning the gap. The DNA of the CDR3 is TGTGCCAGCAGCCGGAGCCTTACAGGGTATCAGGAGACCCAGTACTTC. Translation: CASSRSLTGYQETQYF.

This clonotype appeared many times. CDR3 bases: TGTGCCAGCAGCCCGAGTTTGACAAGGCTCCCAGCCGGGGAGCTGTTTTTT. This gives the protein CASSPSLTRLPAGELFF. This rearrangement joins TRBV9 to TRBJ2-2; D unresolved. Germline loops: CDR1 SGDLS, CDR2 YYNGEE. Trimming removed 4 bases from V and 6 bases from J, with 22 bases in between. The CDR3 consists of 17 residues. Full variable domain (rest looked up from reference TRBV9 and TRBJ2-2): DSGVTQTPKHLITATGQRVTLRCSPRSGDLSVYWYQQSLDQGLQFLIQYYNGEERAKGNILERFSAQQFPDLHSELNLSSLELGDSALYFCASSPSLTRLPAGELFFGEGSRLTVL.

This clonotype was observed many times. In DNA, the CDR3 is TGTGCCAGCAGTGAAGCATCGGGACAGGGGGTGACCCAGTACTTC. Translation: CASSEASGQGVTQYF. This chain joins TRBV2 and TRBJ2-5; the match to TRBD1 covers 11 bases. Germline assignment: CDR1 SNHLY and CDR2 FYNNEI. J was trimmed by 7 bases and V by 0 bases; bases with no gene match: 4. The CDR3 length is 15 residues.

This clonotype appeared many times. The chain uses TRBV7-9 and TRBJ2-5; D remains unclear. V was cut by 5 bases and J by 3 bases, with 19 bases left in between. In germline, CDR1 is SEHNR, CDR2 FQNEAQ (reference sequence). The CDR3 covers 16 residues. The CDR3 is CASSLLDGGLKETQYF. The CDR3 nucleotides are TGTGCCAGCAGCCTCCTCGACGGTGGTTTGAAAGAGACCCAGTACTTC.

This clonotype was recorded at least ten times. The chain joins TRBV30 to TRBJ1-1, with unresolved D. V lost 0 bases and J 5 bases, leaving 7 bases between the germline ends. Germline V CDR1 and CDR2: GTSNPN, SVGIG (reference sequence). CDR3 length: 12 amino acids. CDR3: CAWSVWETEAFF. CDR3 in DNA: TGTGCCTGGAGTGTTTGGGAGACTGAAGCTTTCTTT.